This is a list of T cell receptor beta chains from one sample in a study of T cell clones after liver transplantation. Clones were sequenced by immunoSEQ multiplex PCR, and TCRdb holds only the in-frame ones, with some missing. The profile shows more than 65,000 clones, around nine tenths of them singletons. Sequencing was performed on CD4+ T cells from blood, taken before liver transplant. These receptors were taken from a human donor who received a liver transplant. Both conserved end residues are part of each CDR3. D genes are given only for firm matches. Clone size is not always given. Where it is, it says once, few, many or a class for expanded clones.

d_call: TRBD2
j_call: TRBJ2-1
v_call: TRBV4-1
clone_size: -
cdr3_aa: CASSQEGVAGGPHNEQFF
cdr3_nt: TGCGCCAGCAGCCAAGAGGGGGTGGCGGGAGGCCCGCACAATGAGCAGTTCTTC

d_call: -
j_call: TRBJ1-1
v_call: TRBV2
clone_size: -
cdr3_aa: CASSERGTEAFF
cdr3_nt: TGTGCCAGCAGTGAGAGGGGGACTGAAGCTTTCTTT

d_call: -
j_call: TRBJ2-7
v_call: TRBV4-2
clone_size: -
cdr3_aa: CASSQGRAGHYEQYF
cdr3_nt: TGTGCCAGCAGCCAAGGCAGGGCAGGCCACTACGAGCAGTACTTC

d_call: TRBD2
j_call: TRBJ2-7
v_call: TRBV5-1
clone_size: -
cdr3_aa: CASSLMSSGRVGEQYF
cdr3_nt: TGCGCCAGCAGCTTGATGTCTAGCGGGAGGGTAGGAGAGCAGTACTTC

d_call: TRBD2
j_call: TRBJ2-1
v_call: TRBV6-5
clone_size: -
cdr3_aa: CASSYRASGRNEQFF
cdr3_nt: TGTGCCAGCAGTTACAGGGCTAGCGGGAGAAATGAGCAGTTCTTC

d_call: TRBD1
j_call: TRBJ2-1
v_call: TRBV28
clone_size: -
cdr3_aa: CASRAGGSYNEQFF
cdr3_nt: TGTGCCAGCCGGGCAGGGGGCTCCTACAATGAGCAGTTCTTC

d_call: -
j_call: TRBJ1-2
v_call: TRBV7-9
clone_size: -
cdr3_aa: CASSLREGADGYTF
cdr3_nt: TGTGCCAGCAGCTTGCGTGAGGGTGCGGATGGCTACACCTTC

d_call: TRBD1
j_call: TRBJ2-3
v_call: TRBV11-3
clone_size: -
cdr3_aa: CASSSYRGKSTDTQYF
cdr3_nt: TGTGCCAGCAGCTCCTACAGGGGGAAAAGCACAGATACGCAGTATTTT

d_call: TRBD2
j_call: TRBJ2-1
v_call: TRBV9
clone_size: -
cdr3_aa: CASSPGLAVNNEQFF
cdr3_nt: TGTGCCAGCAGCCCCGGACTAGCGGTTAACAATGAGCAGTTCTTC

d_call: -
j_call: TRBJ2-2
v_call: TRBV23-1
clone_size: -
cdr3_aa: CASSQSIIRVTRTGELFF
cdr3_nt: TGCGCCAGCAGTCAATCAATAATCAGAGTGACGAGGACCGGGGAGCTGTTTTTT

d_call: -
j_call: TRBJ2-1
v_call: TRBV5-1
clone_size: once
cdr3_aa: CASSFVGGTYNEQFF
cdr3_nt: TGCGCCAGCAGCTTCGTGGGAGGCACCTACAATGAGCAGTTCTTC

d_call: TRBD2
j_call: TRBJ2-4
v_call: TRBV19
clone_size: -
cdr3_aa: CASSIVTSAHKNIQYF
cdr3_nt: TGTGCCAGTAGTATCGTGACTAGCGCCCACAAAAACATTCAGTACTTC

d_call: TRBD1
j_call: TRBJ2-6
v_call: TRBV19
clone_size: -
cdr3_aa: CASSRTGVSGANVLTF
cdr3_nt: TGTGCCAGTAGTAGGACAGGGGTGTCTGGGGCCAACGTCCTGACTTTC

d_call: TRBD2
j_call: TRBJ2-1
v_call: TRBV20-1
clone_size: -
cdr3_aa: CSARSGVEQFF
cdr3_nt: TGCAGTGCCAGAAGCGGGGTTGAGCAGTTCTTC

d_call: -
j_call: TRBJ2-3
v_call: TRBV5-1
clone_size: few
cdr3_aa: CASSLAPGFTDTQYF
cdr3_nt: TGCGCCAGCAGCTTGGCCCCAGGGTTCACAGATACGCAGTATTTT

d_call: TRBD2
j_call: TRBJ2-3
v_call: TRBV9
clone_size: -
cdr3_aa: CASSVAAGASTDTQYF
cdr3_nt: TGTGCCAGCAGCGTAGCCGCGGGAGCAAGCACAGATACGCAGTATTTT

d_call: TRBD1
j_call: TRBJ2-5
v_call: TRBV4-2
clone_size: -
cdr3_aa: CASSQGGGQGQETQYF
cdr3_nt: TGTGCCAGCAGCCAAGGAGGGGGACAGGGCCAAGAGACCCAGTACTTC

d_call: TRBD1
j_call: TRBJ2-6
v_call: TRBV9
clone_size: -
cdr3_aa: CASSPTPTGAGANVLTF
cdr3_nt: TGTGCCAGCAGCCCCACCCCCACAGGGGCTGGGGCCAACGTCCTGACTTTC

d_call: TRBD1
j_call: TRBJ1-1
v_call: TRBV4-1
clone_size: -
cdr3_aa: CASSQSSQGARANTEAFF
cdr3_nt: TGCGCCAGCAGCCAATCTTCACAGGGGGCGAGGGCAAACACTGAAGCTTTCTTT

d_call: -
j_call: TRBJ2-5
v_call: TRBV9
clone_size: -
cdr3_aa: CASSVGGYEETQYF
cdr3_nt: TGTGCCAGCAGCGTAGGAGGATATGAAGAGACCCAGTACTTC

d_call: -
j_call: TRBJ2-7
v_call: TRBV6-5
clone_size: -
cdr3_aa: CASTTRQGYEQYF
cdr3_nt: TGTGCCAGCACCACCCGGCAGGGATACGAGCAGTACTTC

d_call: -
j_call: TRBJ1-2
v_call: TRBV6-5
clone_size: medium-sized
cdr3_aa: CASSQGRSNYGYTF
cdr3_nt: TGTGCCAGCAGTCAGGGGAGGTCCAACTATGGCTACACCTTC

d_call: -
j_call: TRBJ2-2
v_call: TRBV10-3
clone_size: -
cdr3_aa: CAISDTTGELFF
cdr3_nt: TGTGCCATCAGCGACACTACCGGGGAGCTGTTTTTT

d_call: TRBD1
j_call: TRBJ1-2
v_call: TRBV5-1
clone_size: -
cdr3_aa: CASSLGVGTADYGYTF
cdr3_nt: TGCGCCAGCAGCTTGGGGGTTGGGACAGCTGACTATGGCTACACCTTC

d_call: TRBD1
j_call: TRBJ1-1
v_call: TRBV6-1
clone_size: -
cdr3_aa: CASSEGAGGTNTEAFF
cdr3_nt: TGTGCCAGCAGTGAAGGGGCAGGGGGCACGAACACTGAAGCTTTCTTT

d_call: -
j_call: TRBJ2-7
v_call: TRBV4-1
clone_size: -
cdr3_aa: CASSQEKADNYEQYF
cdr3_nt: TGCGCCAGCAGCCAAGAGAAGGCGGACAACTACGAGCAGTACTTC

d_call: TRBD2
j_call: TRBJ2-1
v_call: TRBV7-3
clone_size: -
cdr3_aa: CASSLRASGSGNEQFF
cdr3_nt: TGTGCCAGCAGCTTACGGGCTAGCGGGAGTGGGAATGAGCAGTTCTTC

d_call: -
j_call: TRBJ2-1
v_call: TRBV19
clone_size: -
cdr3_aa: CASSLSGVSYNEQFF
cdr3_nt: TGTGCCAGTAGTCTTAGCGGCGTTTCCTACAATGAGCAGTTCTTC

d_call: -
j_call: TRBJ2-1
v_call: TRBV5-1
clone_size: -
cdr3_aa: CASSLGLRDFNNEQFF
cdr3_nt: TGCGCCAGCAGCCTGGGGCTTCGGGACTTTAACAATGAGCAGTTCTTC

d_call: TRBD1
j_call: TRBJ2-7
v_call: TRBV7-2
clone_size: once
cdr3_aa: CASSNPGQTYEQYF
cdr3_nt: TGTGCCAGCAGCAACCCGGGACAGACCTACGAGCAGTACTTC

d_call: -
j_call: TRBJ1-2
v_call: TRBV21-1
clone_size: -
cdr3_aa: CASSSNFRTDNYGYTF
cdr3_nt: TGTGCCAGCAGCAGCAACTTCCGGACAGATAACTATGGCTACACCTTC

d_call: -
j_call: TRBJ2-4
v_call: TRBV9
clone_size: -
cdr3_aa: CASSVGWDGAKNIQYF
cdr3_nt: TGTGCCAGCAGCGTAGGTTGGGACGGCGCCAAAAACATTCAGTACTTC

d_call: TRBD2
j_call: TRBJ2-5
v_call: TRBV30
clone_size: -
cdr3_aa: CASSGREQETQYF
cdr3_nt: TGTGCCTCGAGCGGGAGAGAGCAAGAGACCCAGTACTTC

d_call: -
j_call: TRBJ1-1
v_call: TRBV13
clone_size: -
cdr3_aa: CASSSRPTGMNTEAFF
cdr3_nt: TGTGCCAGCAGCTCACGCCCTACAGGGATGAACACTGAAGCTTTCTTT

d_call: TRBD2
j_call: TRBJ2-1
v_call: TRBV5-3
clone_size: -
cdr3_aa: CARSIRLAGVQSHEQFF
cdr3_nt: TGTGCCAGAAGCATAAGACTAGCGGGAGTTCAATCCCATGAGCAGTTCTTC

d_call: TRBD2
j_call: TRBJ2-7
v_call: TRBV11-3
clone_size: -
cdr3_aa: CASSPTGGASYEQYF
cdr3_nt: TGTGCCAGCAGCCCTACCGGGGGGGCTTCCTACGAGCAGTACTTC

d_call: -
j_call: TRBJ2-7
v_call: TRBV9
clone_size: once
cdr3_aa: CASSVEAERGEQYF
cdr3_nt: TGTGCCAGCAGCGTAGAGGCGGAACGAGGCGAGCAGTACTTC

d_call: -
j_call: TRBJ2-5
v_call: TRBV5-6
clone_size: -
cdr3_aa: CASSYGGHLQETQYF
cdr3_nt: TGTGCCAGCAGCTATGGGGGACACCTCCAAGAGACCCAGTACTTC

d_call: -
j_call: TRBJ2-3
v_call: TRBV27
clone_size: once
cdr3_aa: CASSFHASTDTQYF
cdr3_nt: TGTGCCAGCAGTTTTCACGCTAGCACAGATACGCAGTATTTT

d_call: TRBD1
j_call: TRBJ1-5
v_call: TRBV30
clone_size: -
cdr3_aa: CAWSRTGIDQPQHF
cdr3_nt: TGTGCCTGGAGTCGGACAGGGATTGATCAGCCCCAGCATTTT

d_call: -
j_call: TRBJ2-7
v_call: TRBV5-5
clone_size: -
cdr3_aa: CASSSQGTFPYEQYF
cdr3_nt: TGTGCCAGCAGCTCACAAGGGACGTTCCCCTACGAGCAGTACTTC

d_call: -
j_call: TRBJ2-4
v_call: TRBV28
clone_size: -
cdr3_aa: CASSLFGGGSIQYF
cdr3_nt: TGTGCCAGCAGTTTATTTGGCGGAGGAAGCATTCAGTACTTC

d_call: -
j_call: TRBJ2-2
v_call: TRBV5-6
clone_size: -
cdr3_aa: CASSFRINTGELFF
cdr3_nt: TGTGCCAGCAGCTTTCGGATAAACACCGGGGAGCTGTTTTTT

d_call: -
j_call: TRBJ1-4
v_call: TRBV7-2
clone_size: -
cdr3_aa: CASSLRGEKLFF
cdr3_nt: TGTGCCAGCAGCTTACGCGGTGAAAAACTGTTTTTT

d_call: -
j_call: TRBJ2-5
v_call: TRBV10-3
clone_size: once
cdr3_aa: CAITPGDGETQYF
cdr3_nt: TGTGCCATCACCCCAGGGGACGGGGAGACCCAGTACTTC

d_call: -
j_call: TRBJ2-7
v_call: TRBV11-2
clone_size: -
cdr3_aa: CASSLDQATVGYEQYF
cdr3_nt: TGTGCCAGCAGCTTAGATCAGGCCACCGTAGGCTACGAGCAGTACTTC

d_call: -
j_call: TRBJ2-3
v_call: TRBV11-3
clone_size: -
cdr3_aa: CASSLRQSTDTQYF
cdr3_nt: TGTGCCAGCAGCTTAAGACAGTCCACAGATACGCAGTATTTT